This T cell receptor beta chain was documented in a study of T-cell reconstitution after alpha-beta-depleted transplantation in children. A few counts support this clonotype. This sample's TCRbeta library carried unique molecular identifier barcodes. From the PCR reads, TCRdb called clonotypes with MiXCR, one entry per CDR3 protein. The table has approximately 400,000 distinct CDR3 sequences, roughly 10% seen once; the top ten hold about 5%. Per germline, CDR1 DFQATT and CDR2 SNEGSKA (reference sequence). The CDR3 has 12 residues. The V and J ends lost 3 bases and 1 base respectively, with 6 bases between them.

The chain joins TRBV20-1 to TRBJ1-1, with a tentative D call TRBD1 (5 bases). The sequenced sample was PBMCs from the stem cell graft donor, obtained from the stem cell graft. This TCR came from a human donor who donated a stem cell graft to a child with acute myeloid leukemia. The CDR3: CSARQGNTEAFF. CDR3 nucleotides: TGCAGTGCTAGGCAGGGGAACACTGAAGCTTTCTTT.